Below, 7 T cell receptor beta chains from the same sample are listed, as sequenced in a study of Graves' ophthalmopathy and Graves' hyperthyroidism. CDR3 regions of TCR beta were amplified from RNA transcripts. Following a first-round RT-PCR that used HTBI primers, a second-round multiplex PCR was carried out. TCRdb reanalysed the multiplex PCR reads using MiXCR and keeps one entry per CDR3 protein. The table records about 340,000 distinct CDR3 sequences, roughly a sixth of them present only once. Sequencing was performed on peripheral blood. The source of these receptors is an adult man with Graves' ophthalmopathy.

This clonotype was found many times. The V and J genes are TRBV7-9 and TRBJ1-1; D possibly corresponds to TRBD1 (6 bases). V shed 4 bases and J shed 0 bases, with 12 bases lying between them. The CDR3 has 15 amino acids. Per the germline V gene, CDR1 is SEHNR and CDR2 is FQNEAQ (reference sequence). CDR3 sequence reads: CASSSTDSMNTEAFF. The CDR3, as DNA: TGTGCCAGCAGCTCCACGGACAGCATGAACACTGAAGCTTTCTTT.

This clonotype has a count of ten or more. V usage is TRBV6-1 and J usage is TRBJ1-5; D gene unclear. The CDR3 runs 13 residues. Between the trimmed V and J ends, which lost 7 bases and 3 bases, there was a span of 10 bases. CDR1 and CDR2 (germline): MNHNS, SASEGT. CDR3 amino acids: CASNGELNQPQHF. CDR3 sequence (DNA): TGTGCCAGCAACGGGGAACTCAATCAGCCCCAGCATTTT.

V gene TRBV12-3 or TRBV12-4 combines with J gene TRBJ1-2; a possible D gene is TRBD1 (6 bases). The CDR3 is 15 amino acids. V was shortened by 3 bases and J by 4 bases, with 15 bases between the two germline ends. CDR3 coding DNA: TGTGCCAGCAGTTTCCGTAGGACAGCTGGCTATGGCTACACCTTC. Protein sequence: CASSFRRTAGYGYTF.

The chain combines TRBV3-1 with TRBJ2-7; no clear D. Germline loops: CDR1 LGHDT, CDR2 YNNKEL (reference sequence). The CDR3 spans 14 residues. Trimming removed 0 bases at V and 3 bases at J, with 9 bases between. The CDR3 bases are TGTGCCAGCAGCCAAGAGGGCAGCAACTACGAGCAGTACTTC. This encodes CASSQEGSNYEQYF.

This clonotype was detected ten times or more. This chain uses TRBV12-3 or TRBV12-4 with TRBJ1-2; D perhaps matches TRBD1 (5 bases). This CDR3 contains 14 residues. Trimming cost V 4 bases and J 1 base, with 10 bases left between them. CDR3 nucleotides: TGTGCCAGCAGTTCGCGGGGACTTAACTATGGCTACACCTTC. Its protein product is CASSSRGLNYGYTF.

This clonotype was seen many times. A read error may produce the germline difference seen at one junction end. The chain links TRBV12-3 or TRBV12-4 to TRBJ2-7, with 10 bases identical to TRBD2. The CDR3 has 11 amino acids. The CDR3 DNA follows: TGTGCCAGCATTCTCGGACTAGCGGCCTCCTTC. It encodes CASILGLAASF.

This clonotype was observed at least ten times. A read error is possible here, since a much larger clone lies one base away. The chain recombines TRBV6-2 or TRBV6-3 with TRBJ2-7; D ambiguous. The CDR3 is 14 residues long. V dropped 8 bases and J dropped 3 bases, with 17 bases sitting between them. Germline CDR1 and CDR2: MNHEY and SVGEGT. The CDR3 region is CASPPRARDYEQYF. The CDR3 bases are TGTGCCAGCCCCCCCCGGGCGCGAGACTACGAGCAGTACTTC.